This TCR beta chain emerged from a study of cytomegalovirus exposure and HLA in healthy donors. This CDR3 contains 15 residues. After removal of 1 base from V and 3 bases from J, the junction contained 3 bases not matched to a gene. Germline V gene lookup returns CDR1 SGHNT and CDR2 YYREEE (reference sequence). TCRdb keeps only in-frame clones here, not all; method: immunoSEQ multiplex PCR. The data contain about 200,000 clones, around 90% of them singletons. Regarding this clone: Its antigen is unidentified.

Regarding the study as a whole: In the roughly 120 validation repertoires, a later analysis found that first-cohort TCR clusters tended to co-occur.

This clonotype was obtained from a woman aged 18-29 years in good health and CMV-seropositive. Input material: PBMCs. The gene calls are TRBV5-4 and TRBJ1-1, with 10 bases identical to TRBD1. The CDR3, as DNA: TGTGCCAGCAGCTTGAAGGGACAGGGGTACACTGAAGCTTTCTTT. It encodes CASSLKGQGYTEAFF.